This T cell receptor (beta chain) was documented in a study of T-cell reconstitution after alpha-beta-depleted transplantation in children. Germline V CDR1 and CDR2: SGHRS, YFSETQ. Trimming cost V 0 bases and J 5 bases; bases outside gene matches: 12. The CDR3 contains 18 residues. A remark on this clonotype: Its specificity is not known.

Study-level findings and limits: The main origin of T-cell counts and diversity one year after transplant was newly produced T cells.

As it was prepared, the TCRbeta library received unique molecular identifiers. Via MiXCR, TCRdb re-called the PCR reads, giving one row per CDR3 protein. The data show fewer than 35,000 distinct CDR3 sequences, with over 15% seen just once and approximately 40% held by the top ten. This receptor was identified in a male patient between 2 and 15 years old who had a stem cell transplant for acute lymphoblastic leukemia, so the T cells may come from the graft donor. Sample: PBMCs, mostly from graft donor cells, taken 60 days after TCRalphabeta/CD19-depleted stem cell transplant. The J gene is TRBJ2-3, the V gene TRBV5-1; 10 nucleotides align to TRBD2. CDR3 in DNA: TGCGCCAGCAGCTTGGCCCCTAGCGGGGGAGAGCCTGGAGATACGCAGTATTTT. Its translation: CASSLAPSGGEPGDTQYF.